This T cell receptor (beta chain) stems from a study of regulatory T cells in long-lasting Graves disease (dated by TCRdb to about 2021). Regarding the complete study: To count as having persistent Graves' disease, a patient had to have received antithyroid drug treatment for over 5 years with TSH receptor autoantibodies remaining persistently positive. The study was registered as a clinical trial and conducted in China. Persistent Graves' disease patients were compared with newly diagnosed Graves' disease patients by peripheral blood TCR sequencing and RNA sequencing. In the clinical cohort, patients with persistent Graves' disease had used antithyroid drugs for an average of roughly 10 years. A total of about 35 samples underwent TCR sequencing, from about 13 patients with persistent Graves' disease and approximately 20 patients with newly diagnosed Graves' disease. What the authors observed across the whole study: The study examined only peripheral blood because the primary lesion, thyroid tissue, could not be accessed. Persistent disease showed preferential use of TRBV28, TRBJ1-2 and TRBJ2-5, whereas newly diagnosed disease favored TRBV20-1 and TRBJ2-1. The small sample size was acknowledged by the authors as a limitation that may reduce accuracy. Compared with newly diagnosed patients, persistent Graves' disease patients had lower TCR Shannon entropy and fewer highly expanded clones, which suggests clonal expansion. Patients with persistent disease shared more public clonotypes (approximately 2,500) than newly diagnosed patients did (nearly 1,000). Sequencing and analysis were restricted to the TCR beta chain.

Libraries came from multiplex PCR. The reads were generated on an Illumina HiSeq 4000. TCR beta libraries were built with iRepertoire HTBI primers and Arm-PCR amplification of CDR3 regions. Before sequencing, the PCR products underwent gel purification. The study's own analysis went as follows. Gene usage analysis of CDR3 amino acid clonotypes used the roughly 60 TRBV and more than 13 TRBJ segments found across samples. Filtered high-quality paired reads were merged into contigs using COPE and FqMerger. BLAST was used to align contigs to IMGT TRBV, TRBD and TRBJ reference genes, with CDR3 defined following IMGT. Highly expanded clones were defined as clonotypes with a frequency above 0.1%. Repertoire diversity was measured by Shannon entropy, and V-J evenness by the Gini coefficient. Public clonotypes were defined as clonotypes shared by more than one individual. TCRdb took the public reads, trimmed them with fastp at Q25, ran MiXCR for clone calling and kept in-frame beta chains. All rows with the same CDR3 protein become a single entry with the most common DNA and genes. The V and J calls, along with clone size, are taken from TCRdb and not from the paper's own processing. Here the sample has approximately 290,000 distinct CDR3 sequences; under 25% occur a single time. The top ten constitute more than 55% of the sample.

V drops 2 bases and J drops 6 bases, leaving 16 bases in between. From the germline V gene, CDR1 is MNHNS and CDR2 is SASEGT. Taken from cysteine to phenylalanine, the CDR3 has 15 residues. Only the CDR3 part of the read is kept: 45 bases, read in frame from the first base. The sample's time point, from its label and the paper: persistent/refractory GD, antithyroid drugs over 5 years with positive TRAb. For both TCR sequencing and RNA sequencing, RNA was extracted from PBMCs using TRIzol. The diagnosis of Graves' disease followed American Thyroid Association guidelines. Patients for the study were recruited at an endocrinology department in Xi'an, China. From each patient, about 9 milliliters of peripheral blood was collected into an EDTA anticoagulant tube. Ficoll Paque Plus density gradient separation was used to isolate PBMCs, and no additional T cell sorting was done. An Agilent 2100 Bioanalyzer and agarose gel were used to check RNA quality, while a NanoDrop 2000 measured RNA concentration.

There are many counts of this clonotype. Its antigen specificity is not known. Base qualities are missing; no much larger clone stands one base away. The V and J segments used are TRBV6-1 and TRBJ1-1, with the D gene too uncertain to name. The sequencing here drew on peripheral blood mononuclear cells (PBMCs), taken when the disease was refractory, from a patient treated with antithyroid drugs. The TCR comes from a female donor with Graves disease. The DNA sequence is given as TGTGCCAGCAGTGAATTGTCCGGAGCTGTGCCTGAAGCTTTCTTT. It translates to CASSELSGAVPEAFF.